Listed below are T cell receptor beta chains from one sample, sequenced in a study of regulatory T cells in long-lasting Graves disease. TCRdb analysed the multiplex PCR reads with MiXCR anew, one entry per CDR3 protein. The sample contains hundreds of thousands of distinct CDR3 sequences, about 12% of which appear only once. The data were also submitted as part of a second study, on T cells in Graves' hyperthyroidism and ophthalmopathy.

Specimen: peripheral blood mononuclear cells (PBMCs), collected at new diagnosis, from a patient treated with antithyroid drugs. The receptors shown here come from a woman between 25 and 40 years old with Graves disease. CDR3s include the opening cysteine and the closing phenylalanine or tryptophan. Each record gives: V gene, clone size, J gene, CDR3 protein. A row's size may be missing; if present it is once, few, many or a size class.

>TRBV14|many|TRBJ2-1
CASRDPLREQFF
>TRBV28|NA|TRBJ2-7
CASSTGTGGVWEQYF
>TRBV28|many|TRBJ1-5
CASNGQGAINQPQHF
>TRBV7-2|many|TRBJ2-1
CASSFEKYNEQFF
>TRBV28|many|TRBJ2-7
CASSLFPQTGYGYEQYF
>TRBV6-1|many|TRBJ1-1
CASSGSQLRPGAFF
>TRBV7-8|few|TRBJ1-1
CASSLNPGGTEAFF
>TRBV7-2|many|TRBJ2-4
CASSLAESIAKNIQYF
>TRBV28|NA|TRBJ2-7
CASSRQGTSYEQYF
>TRBV14|many|TRBJ2-1
CASSRQGIGNEQFF
>TRBV20-1|NA|TRBJ2-1
CSASRLAGPNEQFF
>TRBV7-8|many|TRBJ2-2
CASSLVGLAGINTGELFF
>TRBV2|many|TRBJ2-3
CASQEGLNTDTQYF
>TRBV6-1|many|TRBJ1-4
CASRPGTGPAGAEKLFF
>TRBV11-2|many|TRBJ2-2
CASSQGTGKANTGELFF
>TRBV29-1|few|TRBJ2-7
CSAARNSGESYEQYF
>TRBV10-3|NA|TRBJ1-3
CAISEYEGAAIYF